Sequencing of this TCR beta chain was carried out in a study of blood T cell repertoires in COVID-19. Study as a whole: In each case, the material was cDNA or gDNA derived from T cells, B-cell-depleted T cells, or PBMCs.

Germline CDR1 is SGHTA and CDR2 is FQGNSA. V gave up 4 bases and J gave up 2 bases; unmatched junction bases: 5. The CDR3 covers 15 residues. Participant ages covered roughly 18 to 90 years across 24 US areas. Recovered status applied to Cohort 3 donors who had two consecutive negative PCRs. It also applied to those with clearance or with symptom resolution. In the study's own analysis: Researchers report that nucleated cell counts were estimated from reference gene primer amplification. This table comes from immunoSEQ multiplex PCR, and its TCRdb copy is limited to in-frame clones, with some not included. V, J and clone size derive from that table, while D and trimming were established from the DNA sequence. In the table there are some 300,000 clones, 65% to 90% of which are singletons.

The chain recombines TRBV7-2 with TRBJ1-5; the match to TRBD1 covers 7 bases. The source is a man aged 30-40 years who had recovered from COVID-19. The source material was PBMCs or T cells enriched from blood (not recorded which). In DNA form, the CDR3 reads TGTGCCAGCAGCTCCGACAGGGACGGCAATCAGCCCCAGCATTTT. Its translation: CASSSDRDGNQPQHF.